This T cell receptor beta chain was documented in a study of radiation and T cells in renal cell carcinoma. Trimming took 4 bases from V and 3 from J, leaving 6 bases between them. Germline V gene sequence: CDR1 GTSNPN, CDR2 SVGIG (reference sequence). The CDR3 has 12 residues. Only in-frame clones appear in the TCRdb table, and some are missing; sequencing was by immunoSEQ multiplex PCR. The sample yields 100,000 to 150,000 clones, 81% seen once. This clone appeared a few times. Its antigen is not identified. Study outcomes and limitations: No pretreatment tumor biopsies were available for baseline clonotypes. Top tumor clonotypes rose in blood 2 weeks post-radiation, then contracted.

This sample's time point: blood 2 weeks post-SBRT. Treatment noted: 15 Gy SBRT to primary tumor, nephrectomy 4 weeks later. The chain is built from TRBV30 and TRBJ2-2; D might be TRBD1 or TRBD2, each matching 5 bases. This sequence originates from a man in his fifties with renal cell carcinoma. The sequences come from blood, collected from a patient whose treatment included radiotherapy and nephrectomy. In nucleotides, the CDR3 is TGTGCCTGGAAGGGACACACCGGGGAGCTGTTTTTT. This encodes CAWKGHTGELFF.